This entry lists 23 T cell receptor beta chains sequenced from one sample in a study of PD-1 blockade in mismatch repair-deficient tumors. This table comes from immunoSEQ multiplex PCR, and its TCRdb copy is limited to in-frame clones, with some not included. This sample has some 120,000 clones, with 60% to 85% found just once. This material consisted of peripheral blood, taken approximately 60 weeks after starting pembrolizumab. Source of these receptors: an adult with mismatch repair-deficient cancer.

This clone was counted between two and nine times. The gene calls are TRBV11-2 and TRBJ2-7; D not resolved. V was cut by 2 bases and J by 4 bases, with 6 bases left in between. Germline CDR1 reads SGHAT; CDR2 reads FQNNGV. The CDR3 consists of 12 residues. CDR3 sequence: CASSLMGYEQYF. CDR3 nucleotide sequence: TGTGCCAGCAGCTTAATGGGTTACGAGCAGTACTTC.

At least ten counts were recorded for this clone. The CDR3 DNA is TGTGCCAGCAGCTTAGATGGTCGGGAAGGGAAGGACGAGCAGTACTTC. It translates to CASSLDGREGKDEQYF. This chain links TRBV11-3 with TRBJ2-7; a weak D match, TRBD2 (5 bases). V shed 0 bases and J shed 5 bases, with 17 bases lying between them. The germline V gene has CDR1 SGHNT and CDR2 YENEEA. The CDR3 is 16 residues long.

A few counts support this clone. The CDR3 nucleotides read TGTGCCAGCAGCTCCGACAGGGGCGGCAACTATGGCTACACCTTC. Amino acids: CASSSDRGGNYGYTF. The chain joins TRBV6-6 to TRBJ1-2; 8 bases map to TRBD1. The CDR3 consists of 15 residues. CDR1 is MNHNY and CDR2 is SVGAGI in the germline V gene (reference sequence). J lost 2 bases, V lost 6 bases, and 8 bases had no gene match.

The genes are TRBV5-8 and TRBJ2-1; D possibly corresponds to TRBD1 (6 bases). The CDR3 is 13 amino acids. Trimming removed 2 bases at V and 9 bases at J, with 12 bases between. Germline CDR1 SGHTS, CDR2 YDEGEE. In DNA, the CDR3 is TGTGCCAGCAGCTTAAGGGGGATCGGTGAGCAGTTCTTC. Translating it yields CASSLRGIGEQFF.

This chain uses TRBV4-1 with TRBJ2-3; 13 positions match TRBD2. The junction had 5 bases not matched to a gene; V was cut back by 1 base and J by 4 bases. This CDR3 contains 17 residues. Germline V gives CDR1 MGHRA, CDR2 YSYEKL. In nucleotides, the CDR3 is TGCGCCAGCAGCCAAGTGGGACTAGCGGGAACCTCAGATACGCAGTATTTT. As protein: CASSQVGLAGTSDTQYF.

This clone was observed a few times. The chain recombines TRBV29-1 with TRBJ1-1; possible D gene TRBD1, 6 bases. V gave up 6 bases and J gave up 10 bases, with 15 bases separating them. The germline gives CDR1 SQVTM, CDR2 ANQGSEA. The CDR3 has 11 amino acids. The DNA for the CDR3 is TGCAGCGTGCCCCAGGACAGTCGAGCTTTCTTT. Translated: CSVPQDSRAFF.

This chain joins TRBV5-6 and TRBJ2-2; perhaps TRBD2 as D (6 bases). The CDR3 consists of 17 residues. Germline CDR1 is SGHDT and CDR2 is YYEEEE. Trimming took 4 bases from V and 7 from J, leaving 23 bases between them. This chain's CDR3 is CASSRARTLMEGGELFF. CDR3 DNA sequence: TGTGCCAGCAGCAGAGCGAGGACCCTAATGGAGGGCGGGGAGCTGTTTTTT. Using reference TRBV5-6 and TRBJ2-2 for the parts outside the CDR3, the full variable domain is DAGVTQSPTHLIKTRGQQVTLRCSPKSGHDTVSWYQQALGQGPQFIFQYYEEEERQRGNFPDRFSGHQFPNYSSELNVNALLLGDSALYLCASSRARTLMEGGELFFGEGSRLTVL.

The chain uses TRBV7-2 and TRBJ2-7; 11 bases are a match to TRBD1. The CDR3 runs to 17 residues. In germline, CDR1 is SGHTA, CDR2 FQGNSA. J gave up 2 bases and V 0 bases, and 6 bases lay outside the gene matches. The CDR3 reads CASSLAVVGQGAYEQYF. The CDR3 DNA follows: TGTGCCAGCAGCTTAGCGGTAGTGGGACAGGGGGCCTACGAGCAGTACTTC.

This chain connects TRBV5-5 to TRBJ2-5; D is ambiguous. V lost 0 bases, J lost 3 bases, and 3 bases lay in between. Germline V gene sequence: CDR1 SGHKS, CDR2 YYEKEE (reference sequence). This CDR3 region has 12 residues. The CDR3 DNA follows: TGTGCCAGCAGCTTGGCCGAAGAGACCCAGTACTTC. Its translation is CASSLAEETQYF.

CDR3: CASSDRGYQETQYF. CDR3 bases: TGTGCCAGCAGTGACAGGGGTTACCAAGAGACCCAGTACTTC. This rearrangement joins TRBV2 to TRBJ2-5; D is perhaps TRBD1 (6 bases). V dropped 3 bases and J dropped 0 bases, with 8 bases sitting between them. CDR3 length: 14 residues. The germline CDR1 and CDR2 sequences are SNHLY and FYNNEI. Complete variable domain (other parts from reference TRBV2 and TRBJ2-5): EPEVTQTPSHQVTQMGQEVILRCVPISNHLYFYWYRQILGQKVEFLVSFYNNEISEKSEIFDDQFSVERPDGSNFTLKIRSTKLEDSAMYFCASSDRGYQETQYFGPGTRLLVL.

The V and J genes are TRBV6-1 and TRBJ1-1, with D maybe TRBD1 (5 bases). This CDR3 comprises 13 residues. Germline V CDR1 and CDR2: MNHNS, SASEGT. Between the trimmed V and J ends, which lost 6 bases and 10 bases, there was a span of 18 bases. CDR3 region: CASSQMGGEAAFF. CDR3 nucleotide sequence: TGTGCCAGCAGCCAAATGGGAGGGGAGGCAGCTTTCTTT.

The V gene is TRBV11-2, the J gene TRBJ2-7, with TRBD2 as a possible D gene (7 bases). The CDR3 has 18 residues. Trimming removed 5 bases at V and 2 bases at J, with 25 bases between. Germline CDR1 is SGHAT and CDR2 is FQNNGV. In DNA, the CDR3 is TGTGCCAGCAGCGCAGGGGCGTTATGGGTTAGCGGGCCCTACGAGCAGTACTTC. It is translated as CASSAGALWVSGPYEQYF.

The V call is TRBV5-1, the J call TRBJ2-3; D is possibly TRBD2 (5 bases). Trimming stripped 0 bases from V and 1 base from J, with 12 bases between. The germline CDR1 and CDR2 sequences are SGHRS and YFSETQ. The CDR3 runs to 16 residues. The CDR3 loop reads CASSLAVGGRTDTQYF. For the CDR3, the DNA is TGCGCCAGCAGCTTGGCGGTGGGCGGGCGCACAGATACGCAGTATTTT.

The CDR3 DNA follows: TGTGCCAGCAGCTTAGGAGGGGGGTCAGGGTGGCAAGAGACCCAGTACTTC. Amino acid sequence: CASSLGGGSGWQETQYF. The chain carries TRBV7-2 and TRBJ2-5; D is tentatively TRBD1 or TRBD2 (6 bases each). The CDR3 is made up of 17 amino acids. Trimming stripped 1 base from V and 2 bases from J, with 17 bases between. Germline V gives CDR1 SGHTA, CDR2 FQGNSA.

Written as DNA, the CDR3 is TGTGCCAGCAGCTTAGGACAGGTTGCCGCCGGGGAGCTGTTTTTT. Protein product: CASSLGQVAAGELFF. The rearrangement links TRBV7-2 to TRBJ2-2, with D tentatively TRBD1 (6 bases). Germline V gene data show CDR1 as SGHTA and CDR2 as FQGNSA. V was shortened by 1 base and J by 6 bases, with 12 bases between the two germline ends. This CDR3 spans 15 amino acids.

This clone occurred a few times. This sequence joins TRBV5-1 and TRBJ1-1; the D is unclear. The CDR3 covers 14 residues. Germline CDR1 is SGHRS and CDR2 is YFSETQ. The V gene lost 3 bases and the J gene lost 11 bases, with 20 bases spanning the gap. This chain's CDR3 is CASSWAEFSRGAFF. Written as DNA, the CDR3 is TGCGCCAGCAGCTGGGCGGAGTTTTCACGCGGGGCTTTCTTT.

This sequence joins TRBV7-8 and TRBJ2-1; possibly TRBD2 for D (6 bases). The V gene's germline CDR1 is SGHVS and CDR2 FQNEAQ. V was clipped by 5 bases and J by 5 bases, with 19 bases between them. This CDR3 has 16 residues. In DNA, the CDR3 is TGTGCCAGCAGCGCAAGGCGTCTAGCGATCAACAATGAGCAGTTCTTC. Its protein is CASSARRLAINNEQFF.

The chain is built from TRBV9 and TRBJ2-3; 7 nucleotides align to TRBD2. V lost 0 bases, J lost 4 bases, and 23 bases stayed unmatched. The CDR3 covers 21 residues. Germline loops: CDR1 SGDLS, CDR2 YYNGEE. This CDR3 reads CASSVVLPQLRGRAGADTQYF. The DNA for the CDR3 is TGTGCCAGCAGCGTAGTACTCCCCCAGTTACGTGGGAGGGCCGGAGCAGATACGCAGTATTTT.

CDR3 bases: TGTGCCAGTTCCTTCACAAGGACAGGAACTAACTATGGCTACACCTTC. Amino acids: CASSFTRTGTNYGYTF. The chain couples TRBV2 to TRBJ1-2, with 7 bases identical to TRBD1. Germline lookup yields CDR1 SNHLY and CDR2 FYNNEI. The CDR3 totals 16 residues. V shed 9 bases and J 0 bases; nucleotides not matched to a gene: 13.

The chain carries TRBV5-1 and TRBJ2-5; TRBD2 aligns across 9 bases. The germline gives CDR1 SGHRS, CDR2 YFSETQ. CDR3 length: 15 amino acids. V was pared by 7 bases and J by 4 bases, with 11 bases of the junction left unmatched. The CDR3 region has the DNA TGCGCCAGCGCCCGGGCTAGCGGGATAGGAGAGACCCAGTACTTC. Amino acids: CASARASGIGETQYF.

This sequence joins TRBV19 and TRBJ2-1; a possible D gene is TRBD1 (6 bases). Germline V lookup: CDR1 LNHDA, CDR2 SQIVND (reference sequence). Trimming left V 8 bases short and J 9 bases short, with 8 bases between. This CDR3 region has 10 residues. The CDR3 is CASGGGEQFF. The CDR3 DNA reads TGTGCCAGTGGGGGCGGTGAGCAGTTCTTC. Complete variable domain (other parts from reference TRBV19 and TRBJ2-1): DGGITQSPKYLFRKEGQNVTLSCEQNLNHDAMYWYRQDPGQGLRLIYYSQIVNDFQKGDIAEGYSVSREKKESFPLTVTSAQKNPTAFYLCASGGGEQFFGPGTRLTVL.

The CDR3 region has the DNA TGTGCCACCAGCAGAGACGGGACAGCGGGGGAAAAACTGTTTTTT. Protein: CATSRDGTAGEKLFF. V gene TRBV15 combines with J gene TRBJ1-4; 7 nucleotides match TRBD1. J gave up 8 bases and V 0 bases, and 6 bases lay outside the gene matches. This CDR3 spans 15 amino acids. In germline, CDR1 is LNHNV, CDR2 YYDKDF (reference sequence).

This clone was seen only a few times. CDR3 DNA: TGTGCCAGCAGCGTAGGAGAGGGGTCCGGCTACGAGCAGTACTTC. This sequence encodes CASSVGEGSGYEQYF. The chain uses TRBV9 and TRBJ2-7; possibly TRBD1 or TRBD2 for D (5 bases each). Germline V CDR1 and CDR2: SGDLS, YYNGEE. The CDR3 spans 15 residues. V was cut by 0 bases and J by 3 bases, with 13 bases left in between.